A single sample is the source of the 9 T cell receptor beta chains below, sequenced in a study of T cells in tumors after PD-1 blockade. The assay was immunoSEQ multiplex PCR, and TCRdb's table has in-frame clones only and misses some. The sample has around 60,000 clones, roughly 75% seen once. The specimen was PBMCs, collected before anti-PD-1 treatment. The receptors were gathered from a human donor with basal cell carcinoma.

V is TRBV7-9 and J is TRBJ2-1; D is possibly TRBD1 or TRBD2 (6 bases each). V gave up 2 bases and J gave up 3 bases, with 14 bases separating them. This CDR3 has 16 amino acids. Germline CDR1 is SEHNR and CDR2 is FQNEAQ (reference sequence). The CDR3, as DNA: TGTGCCAGCAGCTTAAGGGGGGCAGGGCACTACAATGAGCAGTTCTTC. The encoded protein is CASSLRGAGHYNEQFF.

The CDR3 DNA reads TGTGCCAGCAACATCAGGGGCTCCTACAATGAGCAGTTCTTC. This sequence encodes CASNIRGSYNEQFF. The rearrangement uses TRBV6-5 and TRBJ2-1; possibly TRBD1 for D (6 bases). The CDR3 is 14 residues long. V was cut by 7 bases and J by 0 bases, with 10 bases left in between. Germline V gives CDR1 MNHEY, CDR2 SVGAGI.

This clone was counted a single time. The V and J genes are TRBV6-5 and TRBJ1-6; no reliable D call. CDR3 size: 15 residues. Per the germline V gene, CDR1 is MNHEY and CDR2 is SVGAGI. Trimming took off 4 bases at V and 7 bases at J, with 14 bases between the two ends. CDR3 amino acids: CASSSSGISNSPLHF. CDR3 nucleotides: TGTGCCAGCAGTTCGTCCGGGATCAGCAATTCACCCCTCCACTTT.

This clone is a singleton in its sample. This rearrangement joins TRBV2 to TRBJ2-5; TRBD2 might be the D (6 bases). V was clipped by 4 bases and J by 5 bases, with 26 bases between them. From germline, CDR1 is SNHLY and CDR2 FYNNEI. The CDR3 extends over 18 amino acids. This chain's CDR3 is CASSVGLAFNHFVETQYF. CDR3 nucleotides: TGTGCCAGCAGTGTGGGGCTAGCGTTTAATCATTTCGTCGAGACCCAGTACTTC. Full variable domain (outside the CDR3, taken from reference TRBV2 and TRBJ2-5): EPEVTQTPSHQVTQMGQEVILRCVPISNHLYFYWYRQILGQKVEFLVSFYNNEISEKSEIFDDQFSVERPDGSNFTLKIRSTKLEDSAMYFCASSVGLAFNHFVETQYFGPGTRLLVL.

The chain uses TRBV5-1 and TRBJ2-5; 7 bases line up with TRBD2. From germline, CDR1 is SGHRS and CDR2 YFSETQ. J lost 2 bases, V lost 4 bases, and 8 bases had no gene match. This CDR3 spans 15 amino acids. Here the CDR3 reads CASSLRGLPQETQYF. The CDR3 coding sequence is TGCGCCAGCAGCCTTAGGGGACTACCGCAAGAGACCCAGTACTTC. Complete variable domain (other parts from reference TRBV5-1 and TRBJ2-5): KAGVTQTPRYLIKTRGQQVTLSCSPISGHRSVSWYQQTPGQGLQFLFEYFSETQRNKGNFPGRFSGRQFSNSRSEMNVSTLELGDSALYLCASSLRGLPQETQYFGPGTRLLVL.

The J gene is TRBJ2-3, the V gene TRBV27, with D tentatively TRBD1 (5 bases). The V gene's germline CDR1 is MNHEY and CDR2 SMNVEV (reference sequence). The CDR3 extends over 16 amino acids. The V end lost 5 bases, the J end lost 1 base, and 16 bases lay between the germline ends. CDR3 region: CASSAQGYRGTDTQYF. The CDR3, as DNA: TGTGCCAGCAGTGCGCAGGGATACCGCGGCACAGATACGCAGTATTTT.

The chain carries TRBV6-6 and TRBJ2-7; 7 nucleotides align to TRBD1. With V trimmed by 6 bases and J by 3 bases, 11 bases remained unmatched. Germline lookup yields CDR1 MNHNY and CDR2 SVGAGI (reference sequence). The CDR3 totals 15 residues. CDR3 DNA: TGTGCCAGCAGCCCTGGACAGGTCGCCCTCTACGAGCAGTACTTC. Translation gives CASSPGQVALYEQYF.

CDR3 sequence: CASSLVQGKAFNTEAFF. CDR3 in DNA: TGCGCCAGCAGCTTGGTGCAGGGGAAGGCTTTTAACACTGAAGCTTTCTTT. V gene TRBV5-1 combines with J gene TRBJ1-1, with D possibly being TRBD1 (6 bases). The germline gives CDR1 SGHRS, CDR2 YFSETQ. The CDR3 consists of 17 residues. With 0 bases removed from V and 2 bases from J, the gap between germline ends came to 17 bases.

The V call is TRBV15, the J call TRBJ2-1; 10 bases match TRBD1. Germline V CDR1 and CDR2: LNHNV, YYDKDF (reference sequence). There are 17 residues in the CDR3. V was pared by 1 base and J by 0 bases, with 3 bases of the junction left unmatched. The CDR3 spells CATSRVGQGVSYNEQFF. The DNA of the CDR3 is TGTGCCACCAGCAGAGTAGGACAGGGGGTCTCCTACAATGAGCAGTTCTTC.